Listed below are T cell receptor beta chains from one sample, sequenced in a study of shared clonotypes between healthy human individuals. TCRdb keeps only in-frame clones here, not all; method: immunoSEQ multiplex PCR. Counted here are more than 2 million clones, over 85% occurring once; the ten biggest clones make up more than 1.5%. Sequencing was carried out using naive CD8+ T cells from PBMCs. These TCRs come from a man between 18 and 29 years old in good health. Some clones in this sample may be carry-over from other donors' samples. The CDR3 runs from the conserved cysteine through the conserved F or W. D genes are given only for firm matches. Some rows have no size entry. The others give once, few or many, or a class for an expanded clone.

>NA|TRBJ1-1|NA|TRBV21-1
TGTGCCAGCAGCAAATTTCGGCAAGGAAACACTGAAGCTTTCTTT
CASSKFRQGNTEAFF
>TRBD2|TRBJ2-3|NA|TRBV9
TGTGCCAGCAGCGGACTAGCTTCTAGCACAGATACGCAGTATTTT
CASSGLASSTDTQYF
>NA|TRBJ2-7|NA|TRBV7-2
TGTGCCAGCAGCTTAGCCGGTCTAGCGACAGCCATAGAGCAGTACTTC
CASSLAGLATAIEQYF
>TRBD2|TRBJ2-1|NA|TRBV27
TGTGCCAGCAGTTCCCCGGGACTAGCGTTCAGCTCCTACAATGAGCAGTTCTTC
CASSSPGLAFSSYNEQFF
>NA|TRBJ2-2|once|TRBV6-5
TGTGCCAGCAGATTCGGGACGGCCGACACCGGGGAGCTGTTTTTT
CASRFGTADTGELFF
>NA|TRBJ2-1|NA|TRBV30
TGTGCCTGGAGCCCCTTGGGGCGGACAAGTGACAATGAGCAGTTCTTC
CAWSPLGRTSDNEQFF
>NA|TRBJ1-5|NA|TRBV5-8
TGTGCCAGCAGCTTGTTGCCGGTCGTTCAGCCCCAGCATTTT
CASSLLPVVQPQHF
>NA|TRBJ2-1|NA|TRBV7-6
TGTGCCAGTGCACAGCCGTATTACAATGAGCAGTTCTTC
CASAQPYYNEQFF
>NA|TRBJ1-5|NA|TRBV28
TGTGCCAGCACCCTGACTCTTAGCAATCAGCCCCAGCATTTT
CASTLTLSNQPQHF
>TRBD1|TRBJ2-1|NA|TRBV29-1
TGCAGCGGTGGGGCAGGGGGCACGGGTGAGCAGTTCTTC
CSGGAGGTGEQFF
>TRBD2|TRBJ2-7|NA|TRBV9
TGTGCCAGCAGCCCGGGGACTAGCGGATACGAGCAGTACTTC
CASSPGTSGYEQYF
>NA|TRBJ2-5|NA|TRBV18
TGTGCCAGCTCACCACCGCATGTGGGAGCGGTAGAGACCCAGTACTTC
CASSPPHVGAVETQYF
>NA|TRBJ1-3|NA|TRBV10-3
TGTGCCATCAGTGAGTGGACCTTCTCTGGAAACACCATATATTTT
CAISEWTFSGNTIYF
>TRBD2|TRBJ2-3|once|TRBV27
TGTGCCAGCAGACCAGCGGGAGCGGGCCCAGATACGCAGTATTTT
CASRPAGAGPDTQYF
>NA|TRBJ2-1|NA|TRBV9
TGTGCCAGCAGTAAGGGGGGCTCCTACAATGAGCAGTTCTTC
CASSKGGSYNEQFF
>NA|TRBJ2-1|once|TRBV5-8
TGTGCCAGCAGCTTGTTGAGGGGTAACTACAATGAGCAGTTCTTC
CASSLLRGNYNEQFF
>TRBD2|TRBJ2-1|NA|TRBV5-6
TGTGCCAGCAGCCCCCGAGCGGGAGGAGGGTACAATGAGCAGTTCTTC
CASSPRAGGGYNEQFF
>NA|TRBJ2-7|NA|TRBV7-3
TGTGCCAGCAGCTTAACTGGGAGCTCCTACGAGCAGTACTTC
CASSLTGSSYEQYF
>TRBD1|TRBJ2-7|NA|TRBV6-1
TGTGCCAGCAGGGGACAGGGCTCGACCTACGAGCAGTACTTC
CASRGQGSTYEQYF
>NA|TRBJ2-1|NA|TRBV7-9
TGTGCCAGCAGTCTGGGGAGAGGGACCTACAATGAGCAGTTCTTC
CASSLGRGTYNEQFF
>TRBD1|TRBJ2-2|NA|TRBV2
TGTGCCAGCAGTGAAGTCAGACAGGGGGCGAACACCGGGGAGCTGTTTTTT
CASSEVRQGANTGELFF
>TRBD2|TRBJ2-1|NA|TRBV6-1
TGTGCCAGCAGTGAACGGGGGGGACGATACAATGAGCAGTTCTTC
CASSERGGRYNEQFF
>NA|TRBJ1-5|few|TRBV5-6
TGTGCCAGCAGCTTGAGGGATCAGCCCCAGCATTTT
CASSLRDQPQHF
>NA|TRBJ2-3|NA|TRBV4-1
TGCGCCAGCAGCCGGACAGACCGAAGCGCAGATACGCAGTATTTT
CASSRTDRSADTQYF
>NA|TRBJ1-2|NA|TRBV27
TGTGCCAGCAGTACAGGCTCTGGCGCCTATGGCTACACCTTC
CASSTGSGAYGYTF
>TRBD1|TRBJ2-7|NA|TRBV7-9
TGTGCCAGCAGCCTAGAGCCGGGACAGGGGGGCGAGCAGTACTTC
CASSLEPGQGGEQYF
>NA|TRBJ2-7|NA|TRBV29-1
TGCAGCGTTGGGGAAATCAGCTCCTACGAGCAGTACTTC
CSVGEISSYEQYF
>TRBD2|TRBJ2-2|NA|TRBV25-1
TGTGCCAGCAGCGTAGCGGGAGATGCCGGGGAGCTGTTTTTT
CASSVAGDAGELFF
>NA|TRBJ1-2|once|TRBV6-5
TGTGCCAGCACCACTGGACCTGCCACTTTCTACACCTTC
CASTTGPATFYTF
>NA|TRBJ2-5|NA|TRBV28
TGTGCCAGCAGTTTATATCAGAGATCGCAAGAGACCCAGTACTTC
CASSLYQRSQETQYF
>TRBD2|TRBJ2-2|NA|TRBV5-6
TGTGCCAGCAGCTTTGGCTTTCTAGCGGCGAACACCGGGGAGCTGTTTTTT
CASSFGFLAANTGELFF
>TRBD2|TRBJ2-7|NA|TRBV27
TGTGCCAGCAGTCGTGGACTAGCGGGCGCCTACGAGCAGTACTTC
CASSRGLAGAYEQYF
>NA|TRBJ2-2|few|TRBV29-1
TGCAGCGTTGATGGACTAAACACCGGGGAGCTGTTTTTT
CSVDGLNTGELFF
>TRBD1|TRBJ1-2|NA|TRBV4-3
TGCGCCAGCAGCCAAGACCGGACAGGGGTGGAGAGCTACACCTTC
CASSQDRTGVESYTF
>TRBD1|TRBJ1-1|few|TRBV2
TGTGCCAGCAGCGAATCGACAGGGAGGAACACTGAAGCTTTCTTT
CASSESTGRNTEAFF
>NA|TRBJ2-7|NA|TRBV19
TGTGCCAGTAGTATCGCAACTGACACCTACGAGCAGTACTTC
CASSIATDTYEQYF
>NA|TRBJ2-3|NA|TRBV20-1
TGCAGTGCTCCTGACACGGATACGCAGTATTTT
CSAPDTDTQYF
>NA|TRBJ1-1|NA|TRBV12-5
TGTGCTAGTAGGGGCAGTCCCATGAACACTGAAGCTTTCTTT
CASRGSPMNTEAFF